Below are 10 T cell receptor beta chains sequenced from a single sample in a study of T cells in Graves' hyperthyroidism and ophthalmopathy. From RNA transcripts, TCR beta CDR3 regions were amplified. A set of HTBI primers served as the primers for a first-round RT-PCR of the TCR CDR3. TCRdb re-derived calls from the multiplex PCR reads in MiXCR, one entry per CDR3 protein. The sample has hundreds of thousands of distinct CDR3 sequences, over 35% seen once. Sequencing used blood. These receptors were obtained from a man in his late teens or twenties with Graves' hyperthyroidism.

This sequence joins TRBV2 and TRBJ1-6, with 8 positions matching TRBD1. The V gene's germline CDR1 is SNHLY and CDR2 FYNNEI. This CDR3 has 13 amino acids. The V and J ends lost 7 bases and 13 bases, in that order; junction bases with no gene match: 9. CDR3 sequence reads: CASTNRGGQPLHF. In DNA form, the CDR3 reads TGTGCCAGCACCAACAGGGGGGGTCAGCCCCTCCACTTT. Based on the CDR3 plus reference TRBV2 and TRBJ1-6, the full variable domain is EPEVTQTPSHQVTQMGQEVILRCVPISNHLYFYWYRQILGQKVEFLVSFYNNEISEKSEIFDDQFSVERPDGSNFTLKIRSTKLEDSAMYFCASTNRGGQPLHFGNGTRLTVT.

The chain is built from TRBV12-3 or TRBV12-4 and TRBJ1-1; D is ambiguous. The CDR3 covers 14 residues. Trimming took 1 base from V and 4 from J, leaving 10 bases between them. The CDR3 region is CASSLEGGFTEAFF. CDR3 bases: TGTGCCAGCAGTTTAGAGGGTGGATTCACTGAAGCTTTCTTT.

This clonotype was observed a few times. The chain links TRBV5-1 to TRBJ2-7; unclear D gene. Trimming stripped 0 bases from V and 5 bases from J, with 15 bases between. The germline V gene encodes CDR1 SGHRS and CDR2 YFSETQ. The CDR3 is 15 residues long. The DNA for the CDR3 is TGCGCCAGCAGCTTGGAGGGCACCCAAGTCGACGAGCAGTACTTC. Protein sequence: CASSLEGTQVDEQYF.

This clonotype was picked up a small number of times. A much larger clonotype is one base distant, so this may be a read error. The chain uses TRBV13 and TRBJ2-5; TRBD2 matches 10 bases. This CDR3 spans 14 amino acids. In germline, CDR1 is PRHDT, CDR2 FYEKMQ (reference sequence). Unmatched junction bases numbered 6, after V lost 7 bases and J lost 4 bases. CDR3 residues: CASTGTSVGETQYF. For the CDR3, the DNA is TGTGCCAGCACCGGGACTAGCGTCGGAGAGACCCAGTACTTC. Complete variable domain (other parts from reference TRBV13 and TRBJ2-5): AAGVIQSPRHLIKEKRETATLKCYPIPRHDTVYWYQQGPGQDPQFLISFYEKMQSDKGSIPDRFSAQQFSDYHSELNMSSLELGDSALYFCASTGTSVGETQYFGPGTRLLVL.

This clonotype occurred many times. The chain joins TRBV24-1 to TRBJ2-5, with D unresolved. V was cut by 5 bases and J by 0 bases, with 6 bases left in between. The CDR3 spans 13 residues. Germline assignment: CDR1 KGHDR and CDR2 SFDVKD. Written as DNA, the CDR3 is TGTGCCACCAGTGGACGGAACCAAGAGACCCAGTACTTC. This codes for CATSGRNQETQYF.

This rearrangement joins TRBV19 to TRBJ1-1; possibly TRBD1 for D (5 bases). Germline assignment: CDR1 LNHDA and CDR2 SQIVND (reference sequence). Between the trimmed V and J ends, which lost 5 bases and 5 bases, there was a span of 15 bases. There are 14 residues in the CDR3. The CDR3 nucleotides are TGTGCCAGTAGTCACGCGCAGGGAAGAACTGAAGCTTTCTTT. This codes for CASSHAQGRTEAFF.

The chain has TRBV10-2 and TRBJ2-2; D ambiguous. Per germline, CDR1 WSHSY and CDR2 SAAADI. The germline V and J ends were trimmed by 2 bases and 7 bases, with 5 bases remaining between them. The CDR3 contains 12 residues. The CDR3 reads CASSEMDGELFF. The CDR3 bases are TGCGCCAGCAGTGAGATGGACGGGGAGCTGTTTTTT.

This clonotype was counted at least ten times. The rearrangement links TRBV29-1 to TRBJ1-4; D unresolved. CDR3 size: 11 residues. The germline gives CDR1 SQVTM, CDR2 ANQGSEA. Trimming left V 7 bases short and J 4 bases short, with 7 bases between. CDR3 sequence reads: CSGRSNEKLFF. The CDR3, as DNA: TGCAGCGGAAGGAGTAATGAAAAACTGTTTTTT.

This clonotype was detected ten times or more. The rearrangement uses TRBV19 and TRBJ1-1; 7 nucleotides agree with TRBD1. The V gene's germline CDR1 is LNHDA and CDR2 SQIVND (reference sequence). The V gene end was trimmed by 5 bases and the J gene end by 10 bases; junction bases not matched to a gene: 4. This CDR3 comprises 11 residues. This chain's CDR3 is CASSQDRVAFF. CDR3 nucleotides: TGTGCCAGTAGTCAAGACAGGGTAGCTTTCTTT.

The genes are TRBV5-8 and TRBJ1-1; D gene unclear. The CDR3 contains 13 residues. Germline V gene lookup returns CDR1 SGHTS and CDR2 YDEGEE. V was shortened by 4 bases and J by 3 bases, with 10 bases between the two germline ends. This CDR3 is CASSPTTYTEAFF. The CDR3 DNA sequence: TGTGCCAGCAGCCCTACCACTTACACTGAAGCTTTCTTT.